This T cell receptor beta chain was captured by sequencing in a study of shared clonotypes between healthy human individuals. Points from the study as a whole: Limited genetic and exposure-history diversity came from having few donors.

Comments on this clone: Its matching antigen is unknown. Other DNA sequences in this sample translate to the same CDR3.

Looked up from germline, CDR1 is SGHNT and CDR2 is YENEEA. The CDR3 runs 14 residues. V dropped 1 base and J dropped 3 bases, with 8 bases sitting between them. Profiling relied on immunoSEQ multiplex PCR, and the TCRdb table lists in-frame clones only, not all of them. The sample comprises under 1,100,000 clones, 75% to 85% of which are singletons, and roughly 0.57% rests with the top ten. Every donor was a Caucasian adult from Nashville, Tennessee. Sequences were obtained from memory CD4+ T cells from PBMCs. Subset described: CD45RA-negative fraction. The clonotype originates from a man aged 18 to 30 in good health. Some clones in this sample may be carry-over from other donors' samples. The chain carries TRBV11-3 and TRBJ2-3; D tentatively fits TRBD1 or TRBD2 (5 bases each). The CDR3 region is CASSLGGSTDTQYF. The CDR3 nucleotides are TGTGCCAGCAGCTTAGGGGGGAGTACAGATACGCAGTATTTT.